The next 7 T cell receptor beta chains were all read from a single sample in a study of T cells in localized non-small cell lung cancer. Clones were sequenced by immunoSEQ multiplex PCR, and TCRdb holds only the in-frame ones, with some missing. The sample holds 65,000 to 95,000 clones, about 78% seen once. Sequencing used PBMCs, obtained before any cancer treatment. The receptors shown here come from a man between 40 and 75 years old with stage II squamous cell lung carcinoma.

This chain uses TRBV4-3 with TRBJ1-5, with a tentative D call TRBD1 (6 bases). V shed 3 bases and J shed 6 bases, with 15 bases lying between them. Germline CDR1 reads LGHNA; CDR2 reads YSLEER. The CDR3 has 15 residues. CDR3 in amino acids: CASSQDSLGRQPQHF. CDR3 nucleotides: TGCGCCAGCAGCCAGGACAGTTTGGGCCGTCAGCCCCAGCATTTT.

This clone was seen a handful of times. The rearrangement joins TRBV11-2 to TRBJ2-7, with D possibly matching TRBD2 (5 bases). Germline CDR1 is SGHAT and CDR2 is FQNNGV. This CDR3 contains 16 residues. Trimming shortened V by 5 bases and J by 2 bases, and 19 bases separated the two germline ends. In DNA, the CDR3 is TGTGCCAGCAGCCCTCGTACACGGGAAGATGCCTACGAGCAGTACTTC. Protein sequence: CASSPRTREDAYEQYF.

The chain couples TRBV9 to TRBJ1-5, with D possibly matching TRBD1 (5 bases). Germline CDR1 reads SGDLS; CDR2 reads YYNGEE. The CDR3 covers 15 residues. V was trimmed by 0 bases and J by 5 bases, leaving 12 bases between them. The CDR3 coding sequence is TGTGCCAGCAGCGTAGCGGGGCAGGGCGATCAGCCCCAGCATTTT. Protein: CASSVAGQGDQPQHF.

This chain uses TRBV7-3 with TRBJ2-1; 7 bases line up with TRBD2. V lost 5 bases and J lost 7; bases outside the gene matches: 14. CDR1 and CDR2 (germline): SGHTA, FQGTGA. The length of the CDR3 is 16 residues. The CDR3 region is CASSPQSGTPRNEQFF. The CDR3 nucleotides read TGTGCCAGCAGCCCCCAGAGCGGGACCCCTCGGAATGAGCAGTTCTTC.

The chain links TRBV5-4 to TRBJ2-1; 8 nucleotides agree with TRBD2. J gave up 6 bases and V 5 bases, and 7 bases lay outside the gene matches. Germline CDR1 reads SGHNT; CDR2 reads YYREEE (reference sequence). This CDR3 has 14 amino acids. The CDR3 protein is CASRLSGIGNEQFF. The DNA for the CDR3 is TGTGCCAGCAGGCTTAGCGGGATAGGCAATGAGCAGTTCTTC.

The chain carries TRBV7-2 and TRBJ2-1; D remains ambiguous. The CDR3 length is 12 residues. The germline gives CDR1 SGHTA, CDR2 FQGNSA. Trimming cost V 1 base and J 13 bases, with 11 bases left between them. DNA of the CDR3: TGTGCCAGCAGCTTAGTACCGGGCCGTCAGTTCTTC. Translation: CASSLVPGRQFF.

The gene calls are TRBV28 and TRBJ2-1, with D unresolved. Deletions cut 5 bases from V and 15 bases from J, with 14 bases between. The germline CDR1 and CDR2 sequences are MDHEN and SYDVKM. The CDR3 is made up of 11 amino acids. DNA of the CDR3: TGTGCCAGCAGTGTGGACCTCCTTAGGTTCTTC. This codes for CASSVDLLRFF.